This T cell receptor (beta chain) came from a study of shared clonotypes between healthy human individuals. Sequenced by immunoSEQ multiplex PCR; TCRdb stores in-frame clones only, minus some. This sample has about 2.3 million clones, with about 92% found just once. All donors were Caucasian adults living in Nashville, Tennessee. Germline V gene data show CDR1 as LNHDA and CDR2 as SQIVND (reference sequence). Deletions cut 2 bases from V and 4 bases from J, with 15 bases between. This CDR3 contains 16 residues. For this clone: Antigen: not known.

The study, taken as a whole, reports: Naive subsets generally exceeded memory subsets in estimated richness. Non-shared clonotypes were found to have lower generation probabilities than the clonotypes that were shared by all four of the sorted-subset donors.

This receptor was identified in a man younger than 30 in good health. Some clones in this sample may be carry-over from other donors' samples. This rearrangement joins TRBV19 to TRBJ1-3; no clear D gene. The sequencing input was naive CD4+ T cells from PBMCs. Noted subset: CD45RA+ positively selected. CDR3 residues: CASSINAGMGGNTIYF. The CDR3 nucleotides read TGTGCCAGTAGTATAAATGCGGGGATGGGAGGAAACACCATATATTTT.